These T cell receptor beta chains were read from a single sample in a study of a mutant IDH1 vaccine in newly diagnosed glioma. Sequencing was performed with immunoSEQ multiplex PCR; in TCRdb, only in-frame clones are kept and a portion is missing. The profile covers around 100,000 clones, with about nine tenths appearing a single time and around 0.77% taken by the ten largest. Antigens for these TCRs are unknown. This specimen consisted of PBMCs, obtained from a glioma patient whose treatment included an IDH1 peptide vaccine. These receptors were collected from a woman aged 45-65 years with glioma. CDR3s leave out the opening cysteine and the closing phenylalanine or tryptophan.

cdr3_aa	v_call
ASSIQGRNNGYT	TRBV19
SVSEGQAYEQY	TRBV29-1
ASKGHGGGTDTQY	TRBV28
ASSLPWGGQGVYTEAF	TRBV28
ASSSDRHNEQF	TRBV11-1
ASSYSQANYGYT	TRBV6-5
ASILGPSLGEQY	TRBV10-1
ASSPRREAAAYEQY	TRBV5-4
ASSVATIPYNEQF	TRBV9
ASSVGLEETQY	TRBV9
ASSLVASGSGEQF	TRBV5-1
ASSEEENTEAF	TRBV6-1
ASSPTGLEQY	TRBV28
ASSPAGASGRLGEQY	TRBV5-4
ASSIPSGQENEQF	TRBV19
ASSEAAGLGYT	TRBV6-1
ASSYGGSSPLH	TRBV6-8
ASSRDRATQETQY	TRBV2
ASSFQTGAVTGELF	TRBV11-2
ASSLGSLRDTQY	TRBV13
ASSFLPQGPLI	TRBV7-9
ASSAHPGTDTQY	TRBV9
ASSLLTSGMGEQY	TRBV5-8
ASSPPAGEYEKLF	TRBV18
ASTHGGGGYSQPQH	TRBV19
ASSIRAGGNTGELF	TRBV19
ASSWGRPYNSPLH	TRBV6-5
ASSLGEFTDTQY	TRBV13
ASSLGQGANEQF	TRBV7-3
ATSRGGNTEAF	TRBV15
ASSYLPGRDYGYT	TRBV6-5
ASTPPPVNNEQF	TRBV7-9
ASSDDRVNEQY	TRBV9
ASSLWVQGGQPQH	TRBV7-2
ASSDTGGTEAF	TRBV7-3
ASSLDPNNEQF	TRBV5-1
ASSSSGQSIGYT	TRBV5-1
ASSYDSSYEQY	TRBV6-5
ASSIGVKAF	TRBV19
AISESGLGTTTTGELF	TRBV10-3
ASSPYLRVSNQPQH	TRBV7-8
ASSSEKNEQF	TRBV5-1
ASSLNQGRIDEQY	TRBV7-9
SVESLGVHEQY	TRBV29-1
ASSRGQGGYEQY	TRBV27
ATSRAGAGNTIY	TRBV15
ASSSRDSKTPQH	TRBV28
ASSRMRDTPQH	TRBV6-6
ASSSGRPDTQY	TRBV2
ASSRGQADVYEQY	TRBV14